A single sample is the source of the 28 T cell receptor beta chains below, sequenced in a study of regulatory T cells in long-lasting Graves disease. According to the study, TCR beta libraries were built with iRepertoire HTBI primers and CDR3-region Arm-PCR. TCRdb itself ran the multiplex PCR reads through MiXCR, one entry per CDR3 protein. The repertoire holds a few hundred thousand distinct CDR3 sequences, with roughly a sixth as singletons. The time point denotes: newly diagnosed GD, antithyroid drugs for less than 3 months. PBMCs provided the RNA from which the TCR library was made. Another study also made use of these data, one on T cells in Graves' hyperthyroidism and ophthalmopathy.

The source material was peripheral blood mononuclear cells (PBMCs), sampled at new diagnosis, from a patient treated with antithyroid drugs. The source of these receptors is a man aged 35 to 55 with Graves disease.

As concerns this clonotype: A read error may explain this, as a much larger clone is one base away. This chain joins TRBV6-1 and TRBJ2-1, with no clear D. This CDR3 is 11 amino acids long. Germline V gene data show CDR1 as MNHNS and CDR2 as SASEGT. The germline V and J ends were trimmed by 5 bases and 9 bases, with 8 bases remaining between them. The CDR3 bases are TGTGCCAGCAGTCAGGAGAGTGAGCAGTTCTTC. Amino acids: CASSQESEQFF.

This clonotype was found many times. The chain links TRBV2 to TRBJ1-2; tentatively, D is TRBD1 (6 bases). The CDR3 has 15 residues. Germline-derived CDR1 and CDR2 are SNHLY and FYNNEI. Trimming took 6 bases from V and 0 from J, leaving 14 bases between them. This chain's CDR3 is CASRLRDISNYGYTF. The DNA of the CDR3 is TGTGCCAGCAGGTTACGGGACATCTCTAACTATGGCTACACCTTC.

This clonotype came up many times. V is TRBV2 and J is TRBJ2-1; D is undetermined. This CDR3 is 11 amino acids long. Germline CDR1 and CDR2: SNHLY and FYNNEI. The ends were cut back, 9 bases at V and 2 bases at J, with 5 bases in the middle. CDR3 DNA sequence: TGTGCCAGTGGGACCTACAATGAGCAGTTCTTC. It yields the protein CASGTYNEQFF.

V and J are TRBV19 and TRBJ1-6; tentatively, D is TRBD1 (6 bases). V lost 7 bases to trimming and J lost 9 bases, with 16 bases between them. This CDR3 spans 14 amino acids. Germline CDR1 is LNHDA and CDR2 is SQIVND (reference sequence). The DNA of the CDR3 is TGTGCCAGTATGGGGGACATTTGTGGTTCACCCCTCCACTTT. This sequence encodes CASMGDICGSPLHF.

On this clonotype: A far bigger clonotype differs at one base, so this is likely a read error. CDR3 sequence: CASSSYGGPSYEQYF. CDR3 in DNA: TGTGCCAGCAGCTCGTATGGGGGCCCATCCTACGAGCAGTACTTC. This chain links TRBV7-8 with TRBJ2-7; D is possibly TRBD1 (6 bases). Trimming left V 4 bases short and J 1 base short, with 14 bases between. CDR1 is SGHVS, CDR2 FQNEAQ, per germline. The CDR3 covers 15 residues.

In this sample, this clonotype turned up many times. The rearrangement joins TRBV5-1 to TRBJ2-7; D call uncertain. Germline CDR1 is SGHRS and CDR2 is YFSETQ. The CDR3 runs 17 residues. V shed 4 bases and J shed 7 bases, with 27 bases lying between them. The CDR3 region has the DNA TGCGCCAGCAGCCCGGACGGTAAGCCGTCCGTCCTACGGGAGCAGTACTTC. This sequence encodes CASSPDGKPSVLREQYF.

This clonotype was counted many times. The chain joins TRBV7-2 to TRBJ1-2; D might be TRBD1 (6 bases). The germline gives CDR1 SGHTA, CDR2 FQGNSA. V dropped 1 base and J dropped 4 bases, with 13 bases sitting between them. CDR3 size: 15 residues. The CDR3 loop reads CASSLEAGASYGYTF. The CDR3 DNA sequence: TGTGCCAGCAGCTTAGAGGCAGGGGCGAGCTATGGCTACACCTTC.

This clonotype was recorded many times. The chain couples TRBV18 to TRBJ2-3; 7 positions agree with TRBD2. The CDR3 is made up of 17 amino acids. V shed 3 bases, J shed 1 base, and the junction held 10 bases outside the gene matches. Germline values: CDR1 KGHSH, CDR2 LQKENI. CDR3 DNA: TGTGCCAGCTCACCCTCACTGGGGGGGGGACGCACAGATACGCAGTATTTT. Residues: CASSPSLGGGRTDTQYF.

In this sample, this clonotype turned up many times. The V gene is TRBV20-1, the J gene TRBJ2-3; D remains ambiguous. Trimming took 1 base from V and 6 from J, leaving 11 bases between them. This CDR3 contains 13 residues. Germline V gene lookup returns CDR1 DFQATT and CDR2 SNEGSKA (reference sequence). The CDR3 region has the DNA TGCAGTGCTAGAGTAGCCTCCCGGGATACGCAGTATTTT. It is translated as CSARVASRDTQYF.

This clonotype was observed at least ten times. V and J are TRBV7-8 and TRBJ2-3; 8 nucleotides line up with TRBD2. Looked up from germline, CDR1 is SGHVS and CDR2 is FQNEAQ. The trim removed 0 bases at V and 4 bases at J, leaving 6 bases unmatched. This CDR3 is built from 16 residues. DNA of the CDR3: TGTGCCAGCAGCTTAGCTTTCGGGGGGGCCGCAGATACGCAGTATTTT. Amino acid sequence: CASSLAFGGAADTQYF.

This clonotype occurred a few times. This sequence joins TRBV27 and TRBJ2-2; tentatively, D is TRBD1 (7 bases). CDR3 length: 13 amino acids. Per germline, CDR1 MNHEY and CDR2 SMNVEV (reference sequence). Trimming cost V 4 bases and J 7 bases, with 10 bases left between them. CDR3: CASSSGGGGELFF. The DNA for the CDR3 is TGTGCCAGCAGTTCAGGGGGAGGCGGGGAGCTGTTTTTT.

This clonotype has at least ten counts. The gene calls are TRBV4-2 and TRBJ1-1; tentatively, D is TRBD1 (5 bases). The germline CDR1 and CDR2 sequences are LGHNA and YNFKEQ. V was pared by 2 bases and J by 3 bases, with 7 bases between. CDR3 size: 13 residues. The CDR3 DNA sequence: TGTGCCAGCAGCCAACAGGGTCACACTGAAGCTTTCTTT. It codes for CASSQQGHTEAFF.

This clonotype appeared a few times. This chain uses TRBV6-1 with TRBJ1-5; D is unclear. CDR3 length: 11 residues. V was trimmed by 5 bases and J by 9 bases, leaving 8 bases between them. CDR1 and CDR2 (germline): MNHNS, SASEGT. CDR3 amino acids: CASSHEGPQHF. The CDR3 nucleotides are TGTGCCAGCAGTCATGAAGGGCCCCAGCATTTT.

V usage is TRBV6-2 or TRBV6-3 and J usage is TRBJ2-3, with TRBD1 matching over 12 bases. The V gene's germline CDR1 is MNHEY and CDR2 SVGEGT. V dropped 6 bases and J dropped 7; count of bases not matched to a gene: 8. This CDR3 has 15 amino acids. Written as DNA, the CDR3 is TGTGCCAGCAGATACCGGGACAGGGGGCCTTATACGCAGTATTTT. This gives the protein CASRYRDRGPYTQYF.

This chain links TRBV2 with TRBJ2-5, with a possible D match to TRBD1 (6 bases). CDR1 is SNHLY and CDR2 is FYNNEI in the germline V gene. The CDR3 totals 14 residues. V lost 8 bases and J lost 5, with 18 bases in between. The CDR3 loop is CASGRDTRLETQYF. The CDR3 region has the DNA TGTGCCAGCGGCCGGGACACCAGGTTGGAGACCCAGTACTTC.

The sample holds many counts of this clonotype. The junction differs from germline at one of its ends, possibly a read error. This chain connects TRBV5-1 to TRBJ2-7; the D is unclear. The CDR3 is 11 residues long. CDR1 is SGHRS and CDR2 is YFSETQ in the germline V gene. The CDR3 region has the DNA TGTGCCAGCAGCCTCGGTCGCGAGCAGTACTTC. It codes for CASSLGREQYF.

This clonotype was counted ten times or more. The chain is built from TRBV6-2 or TRBV6-3 and TRBJ2-2, with D unresolved. Germline CDR1 reads MNHEY; CDR2 reads SVGEGT. This CDR3 region has 15 residues. Trimming removed 4 bases at V and 4 bases at J, with 13 bases between. The CDR3 DNA reads TGTGCCAGCAGTTCCCATTTGGGAACCACCGGGGAGCTGTTTTTT. Translated, it gives CASSSHLGTTGELFF.

CDR3 DNA: TGTGCCAGCAGCTTAAGGGCACGGGGGTTGGATTCACCCCTCCACTTT. It encodes CASSLRARGLDSPLHF. J is TRBJ1-6 and V is TRBV7-3, with D perhaps matching TRBD1 (5 bases). This CDR3 is built from 16 residues. V lost 1 base to trimming and J lost 8 bases, with 15 bases between them. The germline CDR1 and CDR2 sequences are SGHTA and FQGTGA.

On this clonotype: A much more abundant neighbour one base away suggests this may be a read error. The CDR3 coding sequence is TGTGCCAGCAGCGAGCTGAGTAGGAATCAGCTCCAGCATTTT. This codes for CASSELSRNQLQHF. This chain joins TRBV5-6 and TRBJ1-5; D remains ambiguous. Germline V gene lookup returns CDR1 SGHDT and CDR2 YYEEEE. CDR3 length equals 14 residues.

This clonotype appeared many times. The rearrangement links TRBV5-1 to TRBJ1-1; possibly TRBD1 for D (6 bases). The length of the CDR3 is 15 residues. Deletions cut 4 bases from V and 4 bases from J, with 17 bases between. Per the germline V gene, CDR1 is SGHRS and CDR2 is YFSETQ. The CDR3 region is CASSQHRVLGTEAFF. The CDR3, as DNA: TGCGCCAGCAGCCAGCACAGGGTGTTGGGCACTGAAGCTTTCTTT.

The V gene is TRBV20-1, the J gene TRBJ2-2; the match to TRBD2 covers 7 bases. CDR1 is DFQATT, CDR2 SNEGSKA, per germline (reference sequence). This CDR3 region has 15 residues. Germline trimming cut 1 base from V and 6 bases from J; bases unmatched to any gene: 8. In DNA form, the CDR3 reads TGCAGTGCTAGAGTGGGGGGGGGGTTAGCCGGGGAGCTGTTTTTT. This codes for CSARVGGGLAGELFF.

This clonotype was recorded many times. The V call is TRBV4-3, the J call TRBJ2-3; D unclear. Germline CDR1 reads LGHNA; CDR2 reads YSLEER. This CDR3 is 18 amino acids long. The V gene lost 0 bases and the J gene lost 3 bases, with 19 bases spanning the gap. CDR3 loop: CASSQDHTPDGFTDTQYF. The CDR3 nucleotides read TGCGCCAGCAGCCAAGATCATACCCCAGATGGGTTTACAGATACGCAGTATTTT.

The rearrangement links TRBV20-1 to TRBJ2-5; D is unclear. Looked up from germline, CDR1 is DFQATT and CDR2 is SNEGSKA (reference sequence). Trimming stripped 3 bases from V and 0 bases from J, with 8 bases between. CDR3 length: 13 amino acids. CDR3 nucleotide sequence: TGCAGTGCTAGTACTCCATACCAAGAGACCCAGTACTTC. Protein product: CSASTPYQETQYF.

This clonotype was counted many times. The chain recombines TRBV20-1 with TRBJ2-3, with 10 nucleotides matching TRBD2. The CDR3 sequence is 16 residues long. The J segment lost 2 bases and the V segment lost 1 base, leaving 6 bases of the junction unmatched. Germline V CDR1 and CDR2: DFQATT, SNEGSKA (reference sequence). CDR3 nucleotides: TGCAGTGCTAGAGCACTAGCGGGGTCCAACACAGATACGCAGTATTTT. Amino acids: CSARALAGSNTDTQYF.

In this sample, this clonotype turned up many times. The chain combines TRBV2 with TRBJ1-1; 9 bases fit TRBD1. The trim removed 6 bases at V and 4 bases at J, leaving 12 bases unmatched. CDR3 size: 16 residues. The germline CDR1 and CDR2 sequences are SNHLY and FYNNEI. Written as DNA, the CDR3 is TGTGCCAGCAGCAGGCTGTCACAGGGGGCAGGCACTGAAGCTTTCTTT. Its protein is CASSRLSQGAGTEAFF. Full variable domain (outside the CDR3, taken from reference TRBV2 and TRBJ1-1): EPEVTQTPSHQVTQMGQEVILRCVPISNHLYFYWYRQILGQKVEFLVSFYNNEISEKSEIFDDQFSVERPDGSNFTLKIRSTKLEDSAMYFCASSRLSQGAGTEAFFGQGTRLTVV.

This clonotype came up many times. The chain carries TRBV10-3 and TRBJ1-1; 7 bases line up with TRBD1. This CDR3 is built from 14 residues. V trimming: 1 base; J trimming: 3 bases; junction bases outside the gene matches: 2. Germline CDR1 reads ENHRY; CDR2 reads SYGVKD. CDR3 coding DNA: TGTGCCATCAGTGAGTACAGGGGAGACACTGAAGCTTTCTTT. Amino acids: CAISEYRGDTEAFF.

V usage is TRBV4-1 and J usage is TRBJ2-4, with unresolved D. The CDR3 has 15 residues. Germline V gene sequence: CDR1 MGHRA, CDR2 YSYEKL. The ends were cut back, 0 bases at V and 6 bases at J, with 12 bases in the middle. The CDR3 protein is CASSQDIRSLNIQYF. CDR3 DNA: TGCGCCAGCAGCCAAGATATCAGGAGCTTAAACATTCAGTACTTC.

V gene TRBV6-2 or TRBV6-3 combines with J gene TRBJ1-2; D remains unclear. The CDR3 covers 13 residues. The V end lost 4 bases, the J end lost 2 bases, and 8 bases lay between the germline ends. Germline assignment: CDR1 MNHEY and CDR2 SVGEGT. In DNA, the CDR3 is TGTGCCAGCAGTTCTCGAGAGAACTATGGCTACACCTTC. Its protein is CASSSRENYGYTF.